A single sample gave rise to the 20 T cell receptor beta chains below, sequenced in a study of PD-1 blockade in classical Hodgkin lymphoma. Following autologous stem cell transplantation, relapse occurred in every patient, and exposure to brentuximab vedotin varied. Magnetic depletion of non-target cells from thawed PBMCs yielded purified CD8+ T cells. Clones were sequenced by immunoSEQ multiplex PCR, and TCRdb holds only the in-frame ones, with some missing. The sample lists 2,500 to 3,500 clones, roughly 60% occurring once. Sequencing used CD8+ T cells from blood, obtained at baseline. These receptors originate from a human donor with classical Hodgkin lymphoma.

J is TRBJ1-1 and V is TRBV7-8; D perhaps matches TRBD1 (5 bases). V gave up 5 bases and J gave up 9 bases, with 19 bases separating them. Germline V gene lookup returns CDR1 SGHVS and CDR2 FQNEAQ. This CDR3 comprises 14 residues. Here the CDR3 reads CASSPEFGATKAFF. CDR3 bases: TGTGCCAGCAGCCCCGAGTTTGGGGCCACAAAAGCTTTCTTT. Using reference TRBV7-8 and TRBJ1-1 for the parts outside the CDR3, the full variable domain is GAGVSQSPRYKVAKRGQDVALRCDPISGHVSLFWYQQALGQGPEFLTYFQNEAQLDKSGLPSDRFFAERPEGSVSTLKIQRTQQEDSAVYLCASSPEFGATKAFFGQGTRLTVV.

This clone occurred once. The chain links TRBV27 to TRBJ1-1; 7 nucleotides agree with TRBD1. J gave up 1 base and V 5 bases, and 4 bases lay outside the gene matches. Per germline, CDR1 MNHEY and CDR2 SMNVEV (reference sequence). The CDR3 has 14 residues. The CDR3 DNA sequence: TGTGCCAGCAGTCCCGGGACAGCGAACACTGAAGCTTTCTTT. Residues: CASSPGTANTEAFF.

The CDR3 nucleotides read TGTGCCAGCAGTACCCCCCGACTAGCGGGACCCTACAATGAGCAGTTCTTC. It specifies CASSTPRLAGPYNEQFF. The V gene is TRBV27, the J gene TRBJ2-1, with 11 nucleotides matching TRBD2. This CDR3 region has 17 residues. Trimming removed 5 bases from V and 2 bases from J; junction bases left unmatched: 8. The germline V gene has CDR1 MNHEY and CDR2 SMNVEV (reference sequence).

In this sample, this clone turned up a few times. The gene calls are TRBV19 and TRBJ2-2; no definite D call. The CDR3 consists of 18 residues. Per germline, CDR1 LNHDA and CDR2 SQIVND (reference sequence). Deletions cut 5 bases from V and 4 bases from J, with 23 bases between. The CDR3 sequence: CASSPLSGLGSGTGELFF. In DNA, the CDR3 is TGTGCCAGTAGTCCTCTCTCTGGGCTGGGATCGGGCACCGGGGAGCTGTTTTTT. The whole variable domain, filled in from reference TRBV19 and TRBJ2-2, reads DGGITQSPKYLFRKEGQNVTLSCEQNLNHDAMYWYRQDPGQGLRLIYYSQIVNDFQKGDIAEGYSVSREKKESFPLTVTSAQKNPTAFYLCASSPLSGLGSGTGELFFGEGSRLTVL.

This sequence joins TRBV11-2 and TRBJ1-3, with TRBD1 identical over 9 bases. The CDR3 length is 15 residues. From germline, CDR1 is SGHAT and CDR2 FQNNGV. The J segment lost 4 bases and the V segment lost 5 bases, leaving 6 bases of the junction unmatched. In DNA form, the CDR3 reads TGTGCCAGCAGCCCCGGGACAGGGACCGGAAACACCATATATTTT. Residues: CASSPGTGTGNTIYF.

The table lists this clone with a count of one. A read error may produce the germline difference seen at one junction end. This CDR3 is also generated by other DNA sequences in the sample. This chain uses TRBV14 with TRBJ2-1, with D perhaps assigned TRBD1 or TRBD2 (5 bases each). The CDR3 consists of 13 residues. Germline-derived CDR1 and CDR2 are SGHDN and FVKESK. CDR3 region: CASSQDWGNEQFF. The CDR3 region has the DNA TGCGCCAGCAGCCAAGATTGGGGGAATGAGCAGTTCTTC.

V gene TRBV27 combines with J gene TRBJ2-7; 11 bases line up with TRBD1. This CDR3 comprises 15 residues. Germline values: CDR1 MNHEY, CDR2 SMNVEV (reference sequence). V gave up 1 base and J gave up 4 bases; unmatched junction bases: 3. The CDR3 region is CASSLLGQGAYEQYF. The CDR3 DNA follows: TGTGCCAGCAGTTTATTAGGACAGGGGGCGTACGAGCAGTACTTC.

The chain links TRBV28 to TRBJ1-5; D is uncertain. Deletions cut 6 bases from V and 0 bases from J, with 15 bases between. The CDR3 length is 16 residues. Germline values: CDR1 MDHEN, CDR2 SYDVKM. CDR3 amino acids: CASSPPTRYSNQPQHF. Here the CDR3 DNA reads TGTGCCAGCAGCCCACCCACACGATATAGCAATCAGCCCCAGCATTTT.

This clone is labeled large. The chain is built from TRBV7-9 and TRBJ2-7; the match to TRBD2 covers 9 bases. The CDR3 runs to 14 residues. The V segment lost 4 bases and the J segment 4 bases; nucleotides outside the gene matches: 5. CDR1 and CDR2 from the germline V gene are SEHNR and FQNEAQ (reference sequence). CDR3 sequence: CASSSGLALYEQYF. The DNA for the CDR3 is TGTGCCAGCAGCTCCGGACTAGCGCTGTACGAGCAGTACTTC.

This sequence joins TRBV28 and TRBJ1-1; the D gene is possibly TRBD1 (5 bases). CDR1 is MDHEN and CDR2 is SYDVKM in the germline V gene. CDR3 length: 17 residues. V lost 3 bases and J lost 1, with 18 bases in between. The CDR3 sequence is CASSLGPDQGRNTEAFF. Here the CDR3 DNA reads TGTGCCAGCAGTTTGGGGCCTGACCAGGGCCGGAACACTGAAGCTTTCTTT.

Written as DNA, the CDR3 is TGTGCCAGCAGCCAACCGGGACAGGCTACAGATACGCAGTATTTT. Its protein is CASSQPGQATDTQYF. The chain is built from TRBV7-9 and TRBJ2-3, with TRBD1 identical over 8 bases. Losses at the gene ends were 5 bases for V and 3 bases for J; bases not matched to a gene: 7. Germline V lookup: CDR1 SEHNR, CDR2 FQNEAQ (reference sequence). The CDR3 runs to 15 residues.

CDR3 nucleotide sequence: TGCGCCAGCAGCCCCCTGGGCAATGAGCAGTTCTTC. This encodes CASSPLGNEQFF. The J gene is TRBJ2-1, the V gene TRBV4-1, with no clear D. The CDR3 totals 12 residues. CDR1 is MGHRA, CDR2 YSYEKL, per germline. Trimming shortened V by 4 bases and J by 6 bases, and 7 bases separated the two germline ends.

In nucleotides, the CDR3 is TGCGCCAGCCGCGCGGCGCAGGGGGGGCCCACAGATACGCAGTATTTT. Translating gives CASRAAQGGPTDTQYF. The chain recombines TRBV5-1 with TRBJ2-3; D could derive from TRBD1 or TRBD2 (7 bases each). Germline CDR1 is SGHRS and CDR2 is YFSETQ. The CDR3 sequence is 16 residues long. V shed 7 bases and J shed 2 bases, with 20 bases lying between them.

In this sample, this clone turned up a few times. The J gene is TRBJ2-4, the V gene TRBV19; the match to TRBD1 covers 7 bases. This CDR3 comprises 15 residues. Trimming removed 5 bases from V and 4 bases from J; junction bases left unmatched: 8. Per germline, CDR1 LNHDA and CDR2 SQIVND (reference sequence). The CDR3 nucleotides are TGTGCCAGTAGTCCAACCCCGACAGGGAAAAACATTCAGTACTTC. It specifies CASSPTPTGKNIQYF.

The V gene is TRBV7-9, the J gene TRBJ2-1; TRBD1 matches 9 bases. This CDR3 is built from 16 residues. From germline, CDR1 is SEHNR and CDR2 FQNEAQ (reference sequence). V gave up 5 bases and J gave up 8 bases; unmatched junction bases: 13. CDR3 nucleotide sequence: TGTGCCAGCAGCGACTCATCCGGGACAGGGTACGATGAGCAGTTCTTC. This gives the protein CASSDSSGTGYDEQFF.

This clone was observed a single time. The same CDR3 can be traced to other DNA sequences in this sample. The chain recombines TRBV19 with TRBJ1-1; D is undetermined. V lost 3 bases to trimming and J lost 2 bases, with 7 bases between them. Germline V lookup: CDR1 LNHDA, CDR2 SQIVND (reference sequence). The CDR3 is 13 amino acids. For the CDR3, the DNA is TGTGCCAGTAGTATTAATGCCAACACTGAAGCTTTCTTT. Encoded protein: CASSINANTEAFF.

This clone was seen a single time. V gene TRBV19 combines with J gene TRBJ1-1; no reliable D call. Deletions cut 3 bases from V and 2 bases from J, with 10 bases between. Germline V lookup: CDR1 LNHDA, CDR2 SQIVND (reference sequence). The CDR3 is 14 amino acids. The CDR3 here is CASSIPESNTEAFF. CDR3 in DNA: TGTGCCAGTAGTATCCCTGAAAGTAACACTGAAGCTTTCTTT.

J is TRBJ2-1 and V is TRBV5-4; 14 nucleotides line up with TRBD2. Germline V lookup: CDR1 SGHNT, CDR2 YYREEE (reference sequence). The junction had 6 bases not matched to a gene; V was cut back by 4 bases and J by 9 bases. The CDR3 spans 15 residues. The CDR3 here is CASSQGTSGSFEQFF. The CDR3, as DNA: TGTGCCAGCAGCCAAGGGACTAGCGGGAGCTTTGAGCAGTTCTTC.

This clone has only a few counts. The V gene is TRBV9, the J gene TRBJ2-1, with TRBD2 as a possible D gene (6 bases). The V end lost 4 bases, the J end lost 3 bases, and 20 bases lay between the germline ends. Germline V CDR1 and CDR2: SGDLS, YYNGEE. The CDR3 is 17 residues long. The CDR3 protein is CASSPRLATPYYNEQFF. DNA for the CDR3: TGTGCCAGCAGCCCCCGCCTAGCGACACCTTACTACAATGAGCAGTTCTTC.

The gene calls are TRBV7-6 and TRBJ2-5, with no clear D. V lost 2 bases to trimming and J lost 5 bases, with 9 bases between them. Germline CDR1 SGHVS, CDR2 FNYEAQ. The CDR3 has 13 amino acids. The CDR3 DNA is TGTGCCAGCAGCTTATTTCTGCGGGAGACCCAGTACTTC. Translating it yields CASSLFLRETQYF.